This T cell receptor beta chain was found in a study of T cell clonality in common variable immunodeficiency. The CDR3 sequence is 16 residues long. Germline trimming cut 5 bases from V and 7 bases from J; bases unmatched to any gene: 10. CDR1 and CDR2 (germline): SGHVS, FQNEAQ. Assay: immunoSEQ multiplex PCR; the TCRdb copy retains only in-frame clones and omits some. The table lists approximately 44,000 clones, no singletons, with around 2.8% in the top ten. A word on this clone: Its antigen is undetermined. The CDR3 end falls 3 residues outside the read, so it is completed with the germline J gene.

Study conclusions and caveats: Reportedly, TCR beta sequences from common variable immunodeficiency showed fewer deletions and N-nucleotide insertions. CVID subjects shared fewer TCRbeta clones than healthy controls did.

Input material: peripheral blood mononuclear cells. The chain is built from TRBV7-8 and TRBJ2-3; 12 nucleotides align to TRBD2. The sequence came from a person aged 18 to 69 in good health. Partial CDR3 DNA: TGTGCCAGCAGCCCGCTAGCGGGAGGGCCGGCGAATACG. Its protein is CASSPLAGGPANT. The whole CDR3 sequence is CASSPLAGGPANTQYF.